The clone carrying this TCR beta chain was counted between two and nine times. These data belong to a study of blood T cell repertoires in COVID-19. Across the whole study: T cells, B-cell-depleted T cells, or PBMCs provided the cDNA or gDNA that served as material.

The table came from immunoSEQ multiplex PCR; TCRdb's copy has only in-frame clones and leaves some out. The sample has 200,000 to 250,000 clones, 84% seen once. V lost 7 bases and J lost 5; bases outside the gene matches: 9. This CDR3 contains 14 residues. CDR1 and CDR2 (germline): MNHNY, SVGAGI (reference sequence). Sequenced input: peripheral blood. This TCR was recovered from a man aged 45 to 65 with active or convalescent COVID-19. The chain recombines TRBV6-6 with TRBJ1-2; 8 bases map to TRBD1. This CDR3 is CASKKTGERYGYTF. As DNA, the CDR3 is TGTGCCAGCAAGAAGACAGGGGAGCGATATGGCTACACCTTC.